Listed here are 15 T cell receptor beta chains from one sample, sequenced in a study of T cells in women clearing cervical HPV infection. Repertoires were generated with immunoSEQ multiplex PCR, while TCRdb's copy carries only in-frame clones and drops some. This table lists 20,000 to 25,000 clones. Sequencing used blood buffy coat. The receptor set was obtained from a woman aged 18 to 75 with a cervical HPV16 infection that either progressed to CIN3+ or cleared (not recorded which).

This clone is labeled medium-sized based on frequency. CDR3 amino acids: CSVFSDTQYF. The sequenced CDR3 bases are TGCAGCGTTTTCTCAGATACG. The rearrangement links TRBV29-1 to TRBJ2-3, with unresolved D. With the read ending 3 residues before the CDR3 end, the germline J gene is used to fill in that end. V lost 5 bases and J lost 4, with 4 bases in between. The germline gives CDR1 SQVTM, CDR2 ANQGSEA. The CDR3 sequence is 10 residues long.

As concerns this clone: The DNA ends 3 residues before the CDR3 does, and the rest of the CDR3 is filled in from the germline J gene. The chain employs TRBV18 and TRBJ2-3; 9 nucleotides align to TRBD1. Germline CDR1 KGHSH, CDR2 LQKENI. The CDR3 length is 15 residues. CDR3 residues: CASSPGQGSNQPQYF. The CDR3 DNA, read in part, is TGTGCCAGCTCACCGGGACAGGGCAGCAATCAGCCG.

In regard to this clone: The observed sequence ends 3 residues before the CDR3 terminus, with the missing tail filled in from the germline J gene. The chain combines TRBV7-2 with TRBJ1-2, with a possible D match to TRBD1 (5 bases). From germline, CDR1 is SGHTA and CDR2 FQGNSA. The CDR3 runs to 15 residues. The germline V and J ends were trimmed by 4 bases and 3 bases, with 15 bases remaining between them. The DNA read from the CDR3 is TGTGCCAGCAGCTCCGGGGGACTAAGGGACTATGGC. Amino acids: CASSSGGLRDYG. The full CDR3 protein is CASSSGGLRDYGYTF.

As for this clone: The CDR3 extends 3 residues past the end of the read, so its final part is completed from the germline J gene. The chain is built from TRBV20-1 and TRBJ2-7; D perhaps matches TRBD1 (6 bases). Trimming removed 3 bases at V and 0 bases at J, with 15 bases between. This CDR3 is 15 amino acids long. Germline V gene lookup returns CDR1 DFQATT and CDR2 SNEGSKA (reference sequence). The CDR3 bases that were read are TGCAGTGCTAGGGGGACATCATCGAGCTCCTACGAG. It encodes CSARGTSSSSYE. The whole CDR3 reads CSARGTSSSSYEQYF.

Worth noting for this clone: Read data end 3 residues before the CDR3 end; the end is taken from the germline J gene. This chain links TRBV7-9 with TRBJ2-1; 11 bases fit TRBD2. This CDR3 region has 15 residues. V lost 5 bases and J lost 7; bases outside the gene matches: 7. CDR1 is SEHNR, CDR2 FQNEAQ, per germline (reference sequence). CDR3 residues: CASSRGTSGRNEQFF. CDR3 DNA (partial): TGTGCCAGCAGCCGAGGGACTAGCGGACGGAATGAG.

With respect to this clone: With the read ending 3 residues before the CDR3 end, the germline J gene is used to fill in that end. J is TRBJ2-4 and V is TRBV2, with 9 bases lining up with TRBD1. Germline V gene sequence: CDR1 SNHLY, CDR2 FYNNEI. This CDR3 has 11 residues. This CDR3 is CARRQGDGQYF. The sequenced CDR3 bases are TGTGCCAGACGACAGGGGGATGGT.

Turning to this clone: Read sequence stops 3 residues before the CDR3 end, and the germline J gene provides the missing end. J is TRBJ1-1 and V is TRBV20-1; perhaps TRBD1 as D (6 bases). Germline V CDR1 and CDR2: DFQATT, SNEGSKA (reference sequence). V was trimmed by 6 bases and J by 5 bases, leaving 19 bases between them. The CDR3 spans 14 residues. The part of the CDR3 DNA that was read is TGCAGTGCCCTCACTAACAGGGAAGGGACTGAA. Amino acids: CSALTNREGTE. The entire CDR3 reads CSALTNREGTEAFF.

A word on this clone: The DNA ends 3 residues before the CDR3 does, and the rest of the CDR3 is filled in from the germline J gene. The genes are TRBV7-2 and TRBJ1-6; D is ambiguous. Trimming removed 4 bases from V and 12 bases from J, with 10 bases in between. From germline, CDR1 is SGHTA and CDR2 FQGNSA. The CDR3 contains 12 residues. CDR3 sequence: CASSSYVGPLHF. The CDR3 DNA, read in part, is TGTGCCAGCAGCTCCTACGTTGGACCC.

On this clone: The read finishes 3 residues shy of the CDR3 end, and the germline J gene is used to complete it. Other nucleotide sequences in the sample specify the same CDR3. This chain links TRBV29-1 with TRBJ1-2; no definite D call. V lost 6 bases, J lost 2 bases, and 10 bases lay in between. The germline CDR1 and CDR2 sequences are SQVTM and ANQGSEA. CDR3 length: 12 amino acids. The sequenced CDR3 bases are TGCAGCGTCGCGGGGTCGAACTATGGC. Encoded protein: CSVAGSNYG. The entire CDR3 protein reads CSVAGSNYGYTF. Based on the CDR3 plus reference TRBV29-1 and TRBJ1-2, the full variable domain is SAVISQKPSRDICQRGTSLTIQCQVDSQVTMMFWYRQQPGQSLTLIATANQGSEATYESGFVIDKFPISRPNLTFSTLTVSNMSPEDSSIYLCSVAGSNYGYTFGSGTRLTVV.

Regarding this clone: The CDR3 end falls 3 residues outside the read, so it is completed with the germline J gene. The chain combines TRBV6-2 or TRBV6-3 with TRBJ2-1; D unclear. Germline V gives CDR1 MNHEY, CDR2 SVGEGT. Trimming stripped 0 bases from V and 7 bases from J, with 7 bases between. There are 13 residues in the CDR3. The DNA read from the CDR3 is TGTGCCAGCAGTTACTCGAAACTGAATGAG. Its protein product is CASSYSKLNE. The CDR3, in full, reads CASSYSKLNEQFF.

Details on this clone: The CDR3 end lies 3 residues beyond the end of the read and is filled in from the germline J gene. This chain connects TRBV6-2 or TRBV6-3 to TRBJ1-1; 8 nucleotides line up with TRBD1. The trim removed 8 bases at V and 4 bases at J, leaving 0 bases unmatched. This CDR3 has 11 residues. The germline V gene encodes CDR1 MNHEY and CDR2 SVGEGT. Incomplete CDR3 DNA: TGTGCCAGCGGACAGGGCACTGAA. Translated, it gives CASGQGTE. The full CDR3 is CASGQGTEAFF.

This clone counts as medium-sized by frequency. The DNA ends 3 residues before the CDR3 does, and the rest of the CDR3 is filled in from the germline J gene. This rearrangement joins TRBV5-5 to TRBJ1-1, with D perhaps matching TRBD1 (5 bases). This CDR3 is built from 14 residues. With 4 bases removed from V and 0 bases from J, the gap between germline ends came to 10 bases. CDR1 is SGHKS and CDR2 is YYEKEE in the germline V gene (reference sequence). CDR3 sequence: CASSRQKLNTEAFF. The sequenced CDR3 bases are TGTGCCAGCAGCCGACAGAAACTGAACACTGAA.

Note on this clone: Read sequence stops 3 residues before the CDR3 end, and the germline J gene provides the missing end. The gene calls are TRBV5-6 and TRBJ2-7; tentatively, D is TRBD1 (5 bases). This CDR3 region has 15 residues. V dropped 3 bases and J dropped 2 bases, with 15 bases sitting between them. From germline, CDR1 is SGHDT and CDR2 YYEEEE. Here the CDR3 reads CASSSRTFPPYEQYF. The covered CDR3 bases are TGTGCCAGCAGCTCCCGGACATTCCCCCCCTACGAG.

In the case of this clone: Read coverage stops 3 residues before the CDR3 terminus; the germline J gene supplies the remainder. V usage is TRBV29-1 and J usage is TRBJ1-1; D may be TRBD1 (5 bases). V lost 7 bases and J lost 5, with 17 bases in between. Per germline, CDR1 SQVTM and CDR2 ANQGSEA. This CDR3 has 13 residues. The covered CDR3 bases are TGCAGCGCCCGCGTGGGAGGGGTGACTGAA. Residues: CSARVGGVTE. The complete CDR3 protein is CSARVGGVTEAFF.

The chain's CDR3 is CASGQGAGGSYEQYF. The covered CDR3 bases are TGTGCCAGCGGCCAGGGAGCGGGGGGATCCTACGAG. The V call is TRBV5-5, the J call TRBJ2-7; 9 bases are a match to TRBD2. The sequenced fragment ends 3 residues before the CDR3 boundary, so the rest is inferred from the germline J gene. CDR3 length equals 15 residues. CDR1 and CDR2 (germline): SGHKS, YYEKEE (reference sequence). V trimming: 7 bases; J trimming: 1 base; junction bases outside the gene matches: 9.